This T cell receptor beta chain was identified during a study of shared clonotypes between healthy human individuals. Data came from immunoSEQ multiplex PCR; TCRdb stores just in-frame clones and leaves some out. The data show some 1,100,000 clones, more than 75% seen once. J was trimmed by 10 bases and V by 4 bases; bases with no gene match: 10. CDR3 length equals 15 residues. From germline, CDR1 is SGHAT and CDR2 FQNNGV. Sequenced: memory CD4+ T cells from PBMCs. Subset noted: CD45RA-negative fraction. The receptor's source is a young man in good health. Some clones in this sample may be carry-over from other donors' samples. V gene TRBV11-2 combines with J gene TRBJ1-5; the match to TRBD1 covers 10 bases. The CDR3: CASSSDGTGDRPQHF. CDR3 DNA sequence: TGTGCCAGCAGCTCAGACGGGACAGGGGATCGCCCCCAGCATTTT. The full variable domain, rest sourced from reference TRBV11-2 and TRBJ1-5, is EAGVAQSPRYKIIEKRQSVAFWCNPISGHATLYWYQQILGQGPKLLIQFQNNGVVDDSQLPKDRFSAERLKGVDSTLKIQPAKLEDSAVYLCASSSDGTGDRPQHFGDGTRLSIL.